Listed below are T cell receptor beta chains from one sample, sequenced in a study of blood T cell repertoires in COVID-19. Only in-frame clones appear in the TCRdb table, and some are missing; sequencing was by immunoSEQ multiplex PCR. The sample yields about 90,000 clones, approximately 86% seen once. The sample taken for sequencing was peripheral blood. These receptors were obtained from a man of 80 years or more with active or convalescent COVID-19. The CDR3 runs from the conserved cysteine through the conserved F or W. The D gene is left open where the match is weak.

>NA|TRBV9|TRBJ2-5
CASSVAGDTKETQYF
TGTGCCAGCAGCGTAGCAGGGGACACGAAAGAGACCCAGTACTTC
>NA|TRBV9|TRBJ2-1
CASSVGLGAYNEQFF
TGTGCCAGCAGCGTAGGTTTAGGGGCCTACAATGAGCAGTTCTTC
>NA|TRBV5-1|TRBJ1-3
CASSPHGNTIYF
TGCGCCAGCAGCCCCCATGGAAACACCATATATTTT
>TRBD1|TRBV19|TRBJ1-1
CASKRDRARGGAEAFF
TGTGCCAGTAAGCGGGACAGGGCTCGGGGAGGGGCTGAAGCTTTCTTT
>TRBD1|TRBV7-2|TRBJ2-2
CASSPGQGGNTGELFF
TGTGCCAGCAGCCCGGGACAGGGAGGGAACACCGGGGAGCTGTTTTTT
>NA|TRBV6-1|TRBJ1-3
CASSDLRTSGNTIYF
TGTGCCAGCAGTGATTTGAGAACTTCTGGAAACACCATATATTTT
>TRBD2|TRBV11-2|TRBJ2-2
CASSGLAGEGGELFF
TGTGCCAGCAGCGGACTAGCGGGAGAGGGTGGGGAGCTGTTTTTT
>NA|TRBV3-1/TRBV3-2|TRBJ1-3
CASSLDNSGNTIYF
TGTGCCAGCAGTCTGGACAACTCTGGAAACACCATATATTTT
>TRBD1|TRBV28|TRBJ2-4
CASSRPRQGANIQYF
TGTGCCAGCAGCCGCCCTCGACAGGGGGCGAACATTCAGTACTTC
>TRBD2|TRBV4-3|TRBJ2-5
CASSRGTSGRLWETQYF
TGCGCCAGCAGTCGGGGGACTAGCGGGAGGCTATGGGAGACCCAGTACTTC